This paragraph covers one T cell receptor (beta chain) sequence. Its antigen target is currently unknown. Base-call qualities are not available, and no considerably larger clone is one nucleotide away. Receptor amplification or capture employed 5' RACE. Sequencing was carried out with a NextSeq 500. The TCR library protocol attached unique molecular identifiers to individual cDNA molecules to correct for sequencing error and PCR bias. TCR alpha and beta chains were both sequenced, and the abundances of alpha and beta sequences in each sample were closely correlated with each other. The study's own analysis went as follows. Decombinator V4 was used to annotate TCR sequences for V gene, J gene and CDR3. TCRs were defined as expanded if a significant change between any two time points was detected under a Poisson model with p below 0.0001. TCR abundances were normalised to the total number of TCRs sequenced in each sample and reported as counts per million. TRAV1-2 paired with TRAJ12, TRAJ20 or TRAJ33 defined MAIT TCRs, while TRAV10 paired with TRAJ18 defined iNKT TCRs. VDJdb, accessed 1 November 2021, was searched for CMV, EBV and SARS-CoV-2 annotated TCRs, with TCRs annotated for multiple antigens excluded. TCRdb reprocessing: public reads trimmed at Q25 with fastp, clones called with MiXCR, in-frame beta chains kept. Each CDR3 protein appears once, grouped with its most common genes and DNA. These V and J calls rely on TCRdb rather than the paper's analysis. The sample table shows tens of thousands of distinct CDR3 sequences, and roughly 7% are seen once. The ten top clones hold 6.5% to 9.5% of the sample.

V is reduced by 6 bases and J by 6 bases, leaving a spacing of 14 bases between them. The CDR3 spans 14 residues, from the cysteine through the phenylalanine. Only the CDR3 DNA is retained, 42 bases long and in frame from the first base. This was a case-control study nested in a cohort of healthcare workers in London, UK, who had nasopharyngeal swab PCR tests and blood samples taken every week. Healthcare workers were enrolled in the week of the UK lockdown, from 23 to 31 March 2020, and were followed every week for up to roughly 15 weeks. The data were taken from a study of early T cells in non-severe SARS-CoV-2 infection (dated by TCRdb to the early 2020s). Broadly, across the study: Bulk RNA from unsorted whole blood was used for TCR sequencing, so alpha and beta chains could not be paired.

Here is what the overall study found, with its caveats: VDJdb matching was skewed toward anti-spike CD8 responses and likely underestimated virus-specific expansions by missing private and CD4 specificities.

Recombination connected TRBV12-3 or TRBV12-4 to TRBJ2-2; the D gene is perhaps TRBD1, on 5 matching bases. This receptor was taken from an adult who was a healthcare worker with PCR-confirmed SARS-CoV-2 infection or an uninfected control (not recorded which). The sequenced sample consisted of whole blood. The CDR3 reads CASSDSSGPGELFF. The bases are TGTGCCAGCAGCGACAGCTCCGGTCCCGGGGAGCTGTTTTTT.